This TCR beta chain was documented in a study of cytomegalovirus exposure and HLA in healthy donors. Germline loops: CDR1 MNHNS, CDR2 SASEGT. The CDR3 is made up of 14 amino acids. Trimming shortened V by 2 bases and J by 4 bases, and 8 bases separated the two germline ends. Amplification used 60 Vbeta primers and 13 Jbeta primers. TCRdb's copy holds only in-frame clones and misses some; the assay was immunoSEQ multiplex PCR. Of roughly 150,000 clones in the sample, around 65% are singletons; the top ten hold about 2.9%. This clone has just a few counts. The J gene is TRBJ2-2, the V gene TRBV6-1; TRBD1 might be the D (5 bases). This TCR came from a woman in her twenties or thirties in good health and CMV-seropositive. Sequences were obtained from PBMCs. Written as DNA, the CDR3 is TGTGCCAGCAGTGAATATACAGGCACCGGGGAGCTGTTTTTT. The encoded protein is CASSEYTGTGELFF.